Sequencing of this TCR beta chain was carried out in a study of T cell responses to AZD1222 COVID-19 vaccine. The CDR3 loop spans 14 amino acids. Per germline, CDR1 SGHTS and CDR2 YDEGEE. The trim removed 5 bases at V and 0 bases at J, leaving 3 bases unmatched. Assay: immunoSEQ multiplex PCR; the TCRdb copy retains only in-frame clones and omits some. The sample contains 150,000 or so clones, around nine tenths of which appear only once. J is TRBJ1-2 and V is TRBV5-8, with 8 nucleotides matching TRBD1. Sequencing was performed on peripheral blood, taken on day 0 of AZD1222 vaccination. This receptor was taken from an adult in good health. CDR3 in amino acids: CASRPQGANYGYTF. The CDR3 nucleotides are TGTGCCAGCAGACCACAGGGGGCTAACTATGGCTACACCTTC. The whole variable domain, remainder taken from reference TRBV5-8 and TRBJ1-2, is EAGVTQSPTHLIKTRGQQATLRCSPISGHTSVYWYQQALGLGLQFLLWYDEGEERNRGNFPPRFSGRQFPNYSSELNVNALELEDSALYLCASRPQGANYGYTFGSGTRLTVV.